Below are 20 T cell receptor beta chains sequenced from a single sample in a study of T-cell reconstitution after alpha-beta-depleted transplantation in children. Unique molecular identifiers were incorporated into the prepared TCRbeta library. TCRdb itself ran the PCR reads through MiXCR, one entry per CDR3 protein. The sample includes about 1,000,000 distinct CDR3 sequences, less than 30% of them seen just once. The sample in question was PBMCs, mostly from graft donor cells, obtained 360 days after TCRalphabeta/CD19-depleted stem cell transplant. The receptors were gathered from a boy under three years old who had a stem cell transplant for SCID, so the T cells may come from the graft donor.

This rearrangement joins TRBV5-6 to TRBJ2-3; weak D call: TRBD2 (6 bases). The germline V gene encodes CDR1 SGHDT and CDR2 YYEEEE. The CDR3 runs 16 residues. The germline V and J ends were trimmed by 2 bases and 4 bases, with 17 bases remaining between them. CDR3 region: CASSFFRDFESDTQYF. Written as DNA, the CDR3 is TGTGCCAGCAGCTTTTTTCGGGACTTCGAGTCAGATACGCAGTATTTT. Full variable domain (remainder filled in from reference TRBV5-6 and TRBJ2-3): DAGVTQSPTHLIKTRGQQVTLRCSPKSGHDTVSWYQQALGQGPQFIFQYYEEEERQRGNFPDRFSGHQFPNYSSELNVNALLLGDSALYLCASSFFRDFESDTQYFGPGTRLTVL.

The rearrangement uses TRBV20-1 and TRBJ2-7; no reliable D call. CDR1 is DFQATT, CDR2 SNEGSKA, per germline (reference sequence). Trimming cost V 1 base and J 7 bases, with 11 bases left between them. The CDR3 runs 12 residues. CDR3 nucleotides: TGCAGTGCTAGAGCCGGACCATGGGAGCAGTACTTC. The encoded protein is CSARAGPWEQYF.

This clonotype showed up just a few times. The CDR3, as DNA: TGTGCCACCAGTGCCGGGGGCCAGGGGGCGCGGACCGGGGAGCTGTTTTTT. It codes for CATSAGGQGARTGELFF. The rearrangement uses TRBV24-1 and TRBJ2-2; TRBD1 aligns across 8 bases. Germline CDR1 and CDR2: KGHDR and SFDVKD. The CDR3 is made up of 17 amino acids. V was pared by 5 bases and J by 5 bases, with 12 bases of the junction left unmatched.

The chain combines TRBV9 with TRBJ2-2, with D tentatively TRBD1 (6 bases). This CDR3 has 14 residues. V shed 2 bases and J shed 7 bases, with 12 bases lying between them. In germline, CDR1 is SGDLS, CDR2 YYNGEE. DNA of the CDR3: TGTGCCAGCAGCGTTGCAACAGGGATCGGGGAGCTGTTTTTT. Its protein product is CASSVATGIGELFF.

This chain connects TRBV12-3 or TRBV12-4 to TRBJ2-1, with D tentatively TRBD1 or TRBD2 (6 bases each). This CDR3 is built from 15 residues. Deletions cut 3 bases from V and 4 bases from J, with 13 bases between. The CDR3 reads CASSFMRGVYNEQFF. In DNA form, the CDR3 reads TGTGCCAGCAGTTTTATGAGGGGGGTATACAATGAGCAGTTCTTC.

This clonotype has just one count. V usage is TRBV20-1 and J usage is TRBJ2-7; no firm D call. Between the trimmed V and J ends, which lost 4 bases and 4 bases, there was a span of 11 bases. The germline V gene encodes CDR1 DFQATT and CDR2 SNEGSKA (reference sequence). CDR3 length: 12 amino acids. The CDR3 DNA reads as TGCAGTGCTAAGGTGCCAGCTTACGAGCAGTACTTC. It codes for CSAKVPAYEQYF.

The table lists this clonotype with many counts. The V and J genes are TRBV3-1 and TRBJ2-1; D not certain. CDR3 length: 13 residues. Germline V gene lookup returns CDR1 LGHDT and CDR2 YNNKEL (reference sequence). The ends were cut back, 3 bases at V and 7 bases at J, with 10 bases in the middle. CDR3 in DNA: TGTGCCAGCAGCCACCCGAGTAAAAATGAGCAGTTCTTC. Its protein is CASSHPSKNEQFF.

The chain links TRBV28 to TRBJ1-1, with 8 bases matching TRBD1. This CDR3 has 15 amino acids. After removal of 5 bases from V and 9 bases from J, the junction contained 14 bases not matched to a gene. Germline CDR1 MDHEN, CDR2 SYDVKM. This chain's CDR3 is CASSTPGRGLLKAFF. The CDR3 DNA is TGTGCCAGCAGTACCCCGGGCAGGGGGCTACTTAAAGCTTTCTTT.

The chain recombines TRBV9 with TRBJ1-5; D is unresolved. CDR1 and CDR2 (germline): SGDLS, YYNGEE. The CDR3 consists of 13 residues. V was clipped by 4 bases and J by 6 bases, with 11 bases between them. CDR3 coding DNA: TGTGCCAGCAGCCCCGGAGTTGGTCAGCCCCAGCATTTT. Protein sequence: CASSPGVGQPQHF.

The chain is built from TRBV4-2 and TRBJ2-6, with TRBD1 matching over 8 bases. V was pared by 5 bases and J by 2 bases, with 5 bases of the junction left unmatched. CDR3 length: 16 residues. Germline loops: CDR1 LGHNA, CDR2 YNFKEQ. The CDR3 bases are TGTGCCAGCAGCACAGACAGGGGCCCTGGGGCCAACGTCCTGACTTTC. This encodes CASSTDRGPGANVLTF.

This chain joins TRBV5-1 and TRBJ2-3; a weak D match, TRBD2 (5 bases). The CDR3 totals 13 residues. Germline V CDR1 and CDR2: SGHRS, YFSETQ. The V gene lost 0 bases and the J gene lost 8 bases, with 10 bases spanning the gap. The CDR3 here is CASSLEGAGTQYF. The DNA of the CDR3 is TGCGCCAGCAGCTTGGAGGGCGCGGGTACGCAGTATTTT.

The chain joins TRBV20-1 to TRBJ2-7; TRBD2 might be the D (6 bases). The germline gives CDR1 DFQATT, CDR2 SNEGSKA (reference sequence). The CDR3 has 15 residues. Trimming took off 1 base at V and 5 bases at J, with 18 bases between the two ends. Written as DNA, the CDR3 is TGCAGTGCTAGAGGGGACTTTAGTGGAAAGGACGAGCAGTACTTC. It translates to CSARGDFSGKDEQYF.

J is TRBJ2-7 and V is TRBV11-3; D may match TRBD1 or TRBD2 (5 bases each). V was clipped by 1 base and J by 2 bases, with 12 bases between them. Per the germline V gene, CDR1 is SGHNT and CDR2 is YENEEA. The CDR3 contains 15 residues. This CDR3 reads CASSLARDQTYEQYF. The CDR3 bases are TGTGCCAGCAGCTTAGCACGGGACCAGACCTACGAGCAGTACTTC.

This clonotype was detected once. The V call is TRBV5-4, the J call TRBJ2-7; TRBD1 matches at 8 bases. Looked up from germline, CDR1 is SGHNT and CDR2 is YYREEE (reference sequence). V dropped 4 bases and J dropped 5; count of bases not matched to a gene: 14. The CDR3 has 16 amino acids. For the CDR3, the DNA is TGTGCCAGCAGCCTGGGACAGGAATTACCCTCGGACGAGCAGTACTTC. This sequence encodes CASSLGQELPSDEQYF. The variable domain in full, completed from reference TRBV5-4 and TRBJ2-7, reads ETGVTQSPTHLIKTRGQQVTLRCSSQSGHNTVSWYQQALGQGPQFIFQYYREEENGRGNFPPRFSGLQFPNYSSELNVNALELDDSALYLCASSLGQELPSDEQYFGPGTRLTVT.

The rearrangement links TRBV20-1 to TRBJ1-2; 11 positions match TRBD1. CDR3 length: 13 amino acids. J gave up 8 bases and V 6 bases, and 8 bases lay outside the gene matches. Germline V lookup: CDR1 DFQATT, CDR2 SNEGSKA (reference sequence). CDR3: CSAKGQGVGGYTF. Here the CDR3 DNA reads TGCAGTGCCAAGGGACAGGGGGTAGGAGGCTACACCTTC.

This clonotype was seen a single time. CDR3 loop: CASRQQGANVLTF. In DNA form, the CDR3 reads TGTGCCAGCAGACAACAGGGAGCCAACGTCCTGACTTTC. This chain uses TRBV7-9 with TRBJ2-6; TRBD1 is a possible D gene (6 bases). CDR1 is SEHNR and CDR2 is FQNEAQ in the germline V gene (reference sequence). V lost 6 bases and J lost 7, with 10 bases in between. CDR3 size: 13 residues.

The chain is built from TRBV12-3 or TRBV12-4 and TRBJ1-1; weak D call: TRBD1 (5 bases). CDR3 size: 14 residues. Trimming took 4 bases from V and 6 from J, leaving 15 bases between them. The CDR3 spells CASSSGSPGPEAFF. DNA of the CDR3: TGTGCCAGCAGTTCAGGCAGCCCGGGGCCTGAAGCTTTCTTT.

The chain has TRBV2 and TRBJ2-1; 7 bases map to TRBD1. Germline CDR1 is SNHLY and CDR2 is FYNNEI. This CDR3 spans 14 amino acids. V lost 9 bases to trimming and J lost 0 bases; unmatched junction nucleotides: 5. Here the CDR3 DNA reads TGTGCCAGGAAGACAGGGAGCTCCTACAATGAGCAGTTCTTC. It codes for CARKTGSSYNEQFF.

This clonotype turned up a few times. This chain connects TRBV7-2 to TRBJ2-3, with 7 bases aligning to TRBD1. CDR3 length: 14 amino acids. Germline V gene data show CDR1 as SGHTA and CDR2 as FQGNSA. Trimming at V came to 5 bases and at J to 3 bases, leaving 5 bases not matched to a gene. The CDR3 loop reads CASSHQTGTDTQYF. The CDR3, as DNA: TGTGCCAGCAGCCACCAGACAGGGACAGATACGCAGTATTTT.

V is TRBV9 and J is TRBJ2-3; no firm D call. This CDR3 is built from 13 residues. Looked up from germline, CDR1 is SGDLS and CDR2 is YYNGEE. The V and J ends lost 0 bases and 2 bases respectively, with 4 bases between them. The CDR3 DNA follows: TGTGCCAGCAGCGTAGAGAACACAGATACGCAGTATTTT. Its translation is CASSVENTDTQYF.